This paragraph reports one T cell receptor beta chain. Sequencing was performed with immunoSEQ multiplex PCR; in TCRdb, only in-frame clones are kept and a portion is missing. The repertoire holds around 18,000 clones, approximately 69% seen once, with 18% in the top ten. The sample originates from a study of sequential checkpoint blockade in melanoma. Study-level background: Randomization was 1:1 between first-line nivolumab→ipilimumab and ipilimumab→nivolumab.

Per the germline V gene, CDR1 is MDHEN and CDR2 is SYDVKM. The V segment lost 5 bases and the J segment 7 bases; nucleotides outside the gene matches: 8. The CDR3 loop spans 13 amino acids. Documented treatment: randomized to nivolumab then ipilimumab (arm A) or the reverse (arm B). DNA-damaging chemotherapy had not been given to any patient beforehand. PBMC sorting kept live CD3+CD8+ cells without CD19 or CD56. Material: CD8+ T cells sorted from blood (inferred from file names), obtained from a patient given nivolumab and ipilimumab in sequence. The clonotype comes from a human donor with melanoma. V usage is TRBV28 and J usage is TRBJ2-7; 7 bases line up with TRBD1. CDR3 sequence reads: CASSPGRQGEQYF. The CDR3, as DNA: TGTGCCAGCAGTCCCGGCCGACAGGGAGAGCAGTACTTC. The complete variable domain, with remaining parts taken from reference TRBV28 and TRBJ2-7, reads DVKVTQSSRYLVKRTGEKVFLECVQDMDHENMFWYRQDPGLGLRLIYFSYDVKMKEKGDIPEGYSVSREKKERFSLILESASTNQTSMYLCASSPGRQGEQYFGPGTRLTVT.